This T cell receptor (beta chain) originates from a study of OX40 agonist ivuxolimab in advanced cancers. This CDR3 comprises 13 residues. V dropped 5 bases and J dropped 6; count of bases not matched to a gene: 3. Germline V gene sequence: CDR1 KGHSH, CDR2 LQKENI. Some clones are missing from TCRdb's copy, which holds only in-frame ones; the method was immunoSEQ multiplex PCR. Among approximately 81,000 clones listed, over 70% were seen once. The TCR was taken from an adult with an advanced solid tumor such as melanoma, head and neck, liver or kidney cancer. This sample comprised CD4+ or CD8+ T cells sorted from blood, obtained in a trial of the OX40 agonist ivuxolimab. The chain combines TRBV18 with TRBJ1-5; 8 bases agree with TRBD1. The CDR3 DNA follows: TGTGCCAGCTCATTGACAGGGGTTCAGCCCCAGCATTTT. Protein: CASSLTGVQPQHF.